The 3 T cell receptor beta chains given below trace back to one sample, sequenced in a study of follicular helper T cells after annual influenza vaccination. Sequencing used immunoSEQ multiplex PCR; TCRdb keeps in-frame clones, though not all of them. The sample yields some 13,000 clones, about four fifths seen once. The time point: 2015-2016 season, pre-vaccination. Material: CXCR5- memory CD4+ T cells sorted from blood, obtained on the day of influenza vaccination. All receptors derive from an adult who received the influenza vaccine.

This clone was found a few times. The chain is built from TRBV4-2 and TRBJ1-2; no definite D call. Germline V CDR1 and CDR2: LGHNA, YNFKEQ. Trimming cost V 1 base and J 2 bases, with 11 bases left between them. The CDR3 sequence is 15 residues long. DNA for the CDR3: TGTGCCAGCAGCCAAGCTTATAGGTTGAACTATGGCTACACCTTC. Translation gives CASSQAYRLNYGYTF.

V usage is TRBV28 and J usage is TRBJ2-3; 7 bases map to TRBD2. This CDR3 comprises 13 residues. Germline CDR1 MDHEN, CDR2 SYDVKM. V lost 10 bases and J lost 2; bases outside the gene matches: 6. CDR3 nucleotides: TGTGCCACCCAGGGAGGGCCCACAGATACGCAGTATTTT. Translation gives CATQGGPTDTQYF.

The chain employs TRBV15 and TRBJ2-5; 7 bases fit TRBD2. This CDR3 spans 15 amino acids. V lost 0 bases and J lost 2; bases outside the gene matches: 3. Germline V CDR1 and CDR2: LNHNV, YYDKDF (reference sequence). CDR3 sequence reads: CATSRERGRQETQYF. The CDR3 DNA sequence: TGTGCCACCAGCAGAGAGCGGGGGAGACAAGAGACCCAGTACTTC.